The 10 T cell receptor beta chains below come from one sample, sequenced in a study of CD8 T cells in ankylosing spondylitis. MiXCR, applied by TCRdb to the 5' RACE reads, yields one record per CDR3 protein. Found here are 300,000 to 400,000 distinct CDR3 sequences, around 10% of them singletons; the top ten hold about 10%. The sample consisted of blood, either unsorted or a sorted T cell fraction (not recorded which). These receptors all stem from a female donor with ankylosing spondylitis or in good health (not recorded which).

The V gene is TRBV27, the J gene TRBJ2-5; 8 positions agree with TRBD2. V lost 11 bases to trimming and J lost 2 bases; unmatched junction nucleotides: 10. The CDR3 extends over 14 amino acids. Germline V gives CDR1 MNHEY, CDR2 SMNVEV (reference sequence). CDR3 nucleotide sequence: TGTGCCGCCCTGAGCGGGAGTCAGCAAGAGACCCAGTACTTC. Its translation is CAALSGSQQETQYF.

This clonotype was seen at least ten times. The J gene is TRBJ1-1, the V gene TRBV7-6; no firm D call. CDR1 is SGHVS, CDR2 FNYEAQ, per germline. V lost 2 bases to trimming and J lost 1 base, with 5 bases between them. The CDR3 runs 13 residues. This CDR3 is CASSLYGNTEAFF. Written as DNA, the CDR3 is TGTGCCAGCAGCTTATACGGGAACACTGAAGCTTTCTTT. Looking up the rest from reference TRBV7-6 and TRBJ1-1 gives the full variable domain: GAGVSQSPRYKVTKRGQDVALRCDPISGHVSLYWYRQALGQGPEFLTYFNYEAQQDKSGLPNDRFSAERPEGSISTLTIQRTEQRDSAMYRCASSLYGNTEAFFGQGTRLTVV.

This clonotype was seen at least ten times. The V call is TRBV5-5, the J call TRBJ2-2, with D possibly TRBD2 on 7 matching bases. Germline CDR1 and CDR2: SGHKS and YYEKEE (reference sequence). With 0 bases removed from V and 3 bases from J, the gap between germline ends came to 9 bases. The CDR3 runs 15 residues. The CDR3 DNA follows: TGTGCCAGCAGCTTGGGCGGGGGCTACACCGGGGAGCTGTTTTTT. It specifies CASSLGGGYTGELFF.

This clonotype was detected only a few times. The genes are TRBV20-1 and TRBJ1-1, with 7 nucleotides matching TRBD1. Germline V gene data show CDR1 as DFQATT and CDR2 as SNEGSKA (reference sequence). V trimming: 2 bases; J trimming: 2 bases; junction bases outside the gene matches: 8. This CDR3 spans 15 amino acids. In DNA form, the CDR3 reads TGCAGTGCTAGATCCCTGACAGGGTCTAACACTGAAGCTTTCTTT. Amino acids: CSARSLTGSNTEAFF.

Ten or more counts support this clonotype. The CDR3 region is CASSYRQTNYGYTF. For the CDR3, the DNA is TGTGCCAGCAGTTATCGCCAGACAAACTATGGCTACACCTTC. V usage is TRBV6-5 and J usage is TRBJ1-2; D is unresolved. The CDR3 covers 14 residues. V was clipped by 3 bases and J by 2 bases, with 10 bases between them. CDR1 and CDR2 from the germline V gene are MNHEY and SVGAGI.

This clonotype was counted at least ten times. The chain is built from TRBV25-1 and TRBJ2-1; D assignment may be TRBD1 or TRBD2 (5 bases each). Trimming took 6 bases from V and 5 from J, leaving 17 bases between them. CDR1 MGHDK and CDR2 SYGVNS come from the germline V gene. The CDR3 totals 15 residues. The CDR3 region has the DNA TGTGCCAGCAGCACCCTCGGGGCCAGCAACAATGAGCAGTTCTTC. It is translated as CASSTLGASNNEQFF.

Many counts were recorded for this clonotype. This chain uses TRBV29-1 with TRBJ2-1, with 11 bases lining up with TRBD1. The CDR3 loop spans 14 amino acids. Losses at the gene ends were 5 bases for V and 8 bases for J; bases not matched to a gene: 8. Germline CDR1 is SQVTM and CDR2 is ANQGSEA. CDR3 protein: CSVSRDRGGYEQFF. Here the CDR3 DNA reads TGCAGCGTTTCGCGGGACAGGGGGGGTTATGAGCAGTTCTTC.

Ten or more counts support this clonotype. The rearrangement uses TRBV27 and TRBJ1-2; no clear D gene. This CDR3 contains 16 residues. Between the trimmed V and J ends, which lost 0 bases and 0 bases, there was a span of 11 bases. CDR1 and CDR2 from the germline V gene are MNHEY and SMNVEV (reference sequence). CDR3 in amino acids: CASSLSETHSNYGYTF. In DNA, the CDR3 is TGTGCCAGCAGTTTATCGGAGACCCACTCTAACTATGGCTACACCTTC.

To note about this clonotype: With a much larger clone just one base away, this may be a read error. The CDR3 DNA follows: TGTGCCAGCAGTGAGGGACAGGGGAACACAGATACGCCGTATTTT. Translated: CASSEGQGNTDTPYF. The chain uses TRBV27 and TRBJ2-3, with TRBD1 matching 10 bases. This CDR3 is built from 15 residues. In germline, CDR1 is MNHEY, CDR2 SMNVEV (reference sequence).

The rearrangement links TRBV20-1 to TRBJ2-3; 9 bases match TRBD1. V lost 3 bases, J lost 2 bases, and 9 bases stayed unmatched. This CDR3 spans 16 amino acids. In germline, CDR1 is DFQATT, CDR2 SNEGSKA (reference sequence). The CDR3 loop is CSASRTRDRATDTQYF. Written as DNA, the CDR3 is TGCAGTGCTAGCCGCACCCGGGACAGGGCCACAGATACGCAGTATTTT.